This T cell receptor beta chain was observed in a study of control samples from healthy donors and cancer patients. With 4 bases clipped from V and 8 bases from J, the junction kept 12 bases outside the gene matches. This CDR3 region has 15 residues. Germline CDR1 and CDR2: SGHDT and YYEEEE. Here immunoSEQ multiplex PCR was the method, and the copy in TCRdb shows in-frame clones only, minus some. The data hold about 410,000 clones, with around 90% observed a single time. The origin of this receptor is a middle-aged man with head and neck cancer. The chain joins TRBV5-6 to TRBJ2-4, with TRBD1 identical over 7 bases. Sequenced material: PBMCs. CDR3 DNA sequence: TGTGCCAGCAGCCACGGGCAGGGGGTGGTGGACATTCAGTACTTC. Translating gives CASSHGQGVVDIQYF.